This section outlines one T cell receptor (beta chain) sequence together with its context. Its antigen is not yet known. No quality values exist for individual bases; no much larger clone is one base distant. Single viable CD3+CD4+CD8-CD45RO+ cells were sorted as memory CD4+ T cells on a FACSAria II. CMV serostatus was assessed using a Roche Elecsys assay, by which serum IgG against CMV pp150, pp28, p38 and p52 was detected. Once the samples were thawed, total CD4+ T cells were enriched through positive selection using CD4 magnetic microbeads. The samples came from a different study that was designed specifically to examine the CD4+ T cell memory repertoire. Peripheral blood mononuclear cells were isolated and cryopreserved according to standard operating procedures, and serum was kept at -80 degrees C. Staining used CD3-PerCP (BW264/56), CD4-APC (RPA-T4), CD45RO-PE (UCHT1) and CD8-Pacific Orange (3B5) antibodies, with Sytox blue excluding non-viable cells.

The CDR3 covers 15 residues, taking in both the cysteine and the phenylalanine. Only the CDR3 DNA is retained, 45 bases long and in frame from the first base. CDR1 and CDR2 (SGHDN, FVKESK) derive from the germline V gene. Ends trimmed: V by 0 bases, J by 8 bases; bases unmatched to a gene: 8. These data originate in a study of memory CD4+ T cells and cytomegalovirus serostatus (dated by TCRdb to the late 2010s). About the full investigation: The cohort included approximately 35 healthy adults from Belgium, of whom 9 were CMV seropositive and roughly 25 were CMV seronegative. To replicate a published TCR-based CMV serostatus classifier, the study sequenced CD4+ memory TCRbeta repertoires from a Belgian cohort whose cytomegalovirus serostatus was known. Overall study results and their limits: Of under 200 previously reported CMV-associated TCRbeta sequences, around 70 appeared in the CD4+ memory repertoires, each in one to five individuals. Only CD4+CD45RO+ memory cells were sequenced, in contrast to the original study, in which naive and memory CD4+ and CD8+ populations were covered. The results were read as suggesting that the CMV-associated TCR signature is, for the most part, present in the CD4+ memory repertoire. On the Belgian cohort, the classifier built on the original framework reached a median bootstrapped AUC of around 0.96, with a 95% CI of 0.76-1.00. For predicting CMV serostatus, the median bootstrapped AUC was 0.95 using the original framework and approximately 0.91 using a US-trained random forest.

Genomic DNA was extracted from sorted cells with the Quick-DNA Microprep Kit. Amplification of TCRbeta DNA was done with the immunoSEQ hsTCRbeta kit, following the protocol from the manufacturer. An Illumina MiSeq instrument was used to sequence the TCRbeta libraries. Regarding the original processing steps: Once out-of-frame sequences had been removed, a few million distinct TCRbeta sequences were left, which works out to an average of roughly 67,000 per individual. Two values were used to score each individual: the count of about 160 previously reported CMV-associated TCRbeta sequences and the total count of productive distinct TCRbeta sequences. A beta-binomial model was reimplemented in Python, and random forests from scikit-learn, run with default parameters, were trained on data from the US cohort. Classifier performance on the Belgian cohort was reported as the median AUC with percentile confidence intervals calculated over 10,000 bootstrap iterations. In TCRdb, the immuneACCESS table is reduced to in-frame sequences with V and J assigned. These tables do not hold every clone; where another copy was compared, an unresolved V gene accounts for under half, and the others remain unexplained. The V and J calls and clone size are taken from that table; D and trimming were inferred from the DNA. The sample has tens of thousands of clones on record, roughly 80% of them singletons. The top ten hold roughly 0.4% of the sample.

The receptor comes from an adult in good health and CMV-seronegative. The sequenced sample consisted of memory CD4+ T cells from blood. Rearrangement joined TRBV14 to TRBJ1-2; 8 of the junction bases match TRBD1. The CDR3 region has the sequence CASSQDTGQGRGYTF. The nucleotides are TGTGCCAGCAGCCAAGATACCGGACAGGGCCGGGGCTACACCTTC.